This T cell receptor (beta chain) was found in a study of T cells in Graves' hyperthyroidism and ophthalmopathy. RNA transcripts gave rise to amplified TCR beta CDR3 regions. The HTBI primer set was used in a first-round RT-PCR of the TCR CDR3. Via MiXCR, TCRdb re-called the multiplex PCR reads, giving one row per CDR3 protein. This sample has approximately 640,000 distinct CDR3 sequences, with just under 45% found just once. Source material: peripheral blood or thyroid tissue (not recorded which). This TCR was recovered from an adult man with Graves' disease, either hyperthyroidism or ophthalmopathy (not recorded which).

CDR3 region: CASRPLPGQGGGYTF. CDR3 nucleotides: TGTGCCAGCAGACCCCTCCCGGGACAGGGGGGTGGCTACACCTTC. The chain combines TRBV2 with TRBJ1-2; 11 positions agree with TRBD1. The CDR3 is 15 residues long. The V and J ends lost 6 bases and 7 bases, in that order; junction bases with no gene match: 10. Germline V gene data show CDR1 as SNHLY and CDR2 as FYNNEI.